Listed below are T cell receptor beta chains from one sample, sequenced in a study of type 1 and type 2 diabetes patients. TCRdb processed the multiplex PCR reads anew with MiXCR; each CDR3 protein has one entry. The table lists about 250,000 distinct CDR3 sequences, roughly 50% of them singletons. The sequencing input was peripheral blood mononuclear cells (PBMCs). The receptors were gathered from a man aged 18 to 29 with type 2 diabetes. The conserved cysteine and the conserved F or W are not part of the CDR3 here. Clone size, where shown, is once, few, many, or a class for clones that have expanded.

V: TRBV19; J: TRBJ1-2; size: few; CDR3: ASRKQGGDGYT
V: TRBV29-1; J: TRBJ2-1; size: .; CDR3: SVVRISSYNEQF
V: TRBV9; J: TRBJ2-7; size: once; CDR3: ASSVDAGGSYEQY
V: TRBV11-2; J: TRBJ2-3; size: .; CDR3: ASSLVFGSTDTQY
V: TRBV20-1; J: TRBJ1-2; size: .; CDR3: SARAFPGRQTYGYT
V: TRBV12-3/TRBV12-4; J: TRBJ1-1; size: .; CDR3: ASSKTAGNIMNTEAF
V: TRBV19; J: TRBJ2-3; size: few; CDR3: ASSIDSRGHSTDTQY
V: TRBV27; J: TRBJ1-1; size: .; CDR3: ASSQAPRPWNTEAF
V: TRBV6-5; J: TRBJ2-2; size: few; CDR3: ASSYGSPGELF
V: TRBV10-2; J: TRBJ1-6; size: .; CDR3: ASRGVGLSNNSPLH
V: TRBV4-3; J: TRBJ2-7; size: .; CDR3: ASSQGAERTGRGSEQY
V: TRBV19; J: TRBJ1-2; size: few; CDR3: ASSIVGGEVYGYT
V: TRBV29-1; J: TRBJ2-3; size: few; CDR3: SVEGWGDTQY
V: TRBV5-1; J: TRBJ2-7; size: few; CDR3: ASSTHGGAGESYEQY
V: TRBV15; J: TRBJ2-7; size: .; CDR3: ATSKTTDYEQY
V: TRBV7-2; J: TRBJ1-6; size: .; CDR3: ASSNPPGTGNSPLH
V: TRBV9; J: TRBJ1-6; size: .; CDR3: ASRQDGYNSPLH
V: TRBV20-1; J: TRBJ1-6; size: .; CDR3: SARSGGGQDNSPLH
V: TRBV2; J: TRBJ2-1; size: .; CDR3: ASSTSGTGVNEQF
V: TRBV4-1; J: TRBJ2-7; size: .; CDR3: ASSQPGGKIYEQY
V: TRBV7-2; J: TRBJ2-7; size: .; CDR3: AWSGVGDGEQY
V: TRBV6-6; J: TRBJ2-3; size: .; CDR3: ASNPLERPQVNAPDTRY
V: TRBV28; J: TRBJ1-2; size: .; CDR3: ASSLASGDYGYT
V: TRBV19; J: TRBJ2-2; size: .; CDR3: ASSIWESGELF
V: TRBV7-8; J: TRBJ1-6; size: .; CDR3: ASSSGTHNSPLH
V: TRBV28; J: TRBJ2-1; size: .; CDR3: ASSLSGGQNEQF
V: TRBV4-1; J: TRBJ2-1; size: once; CDR3: ASSPVGSGNEQF
V: TRBV20-1; J: TRBJ1-1; size: .; CDR3: SAEFGRTNTEAF
V: TRBV19; J: TRBJ2-7; size: .; CDR3: ASSIRSTSFSYEQY
V: TRBV7-2; J: TRBJ2-7; size: .; CDR3: ASSPRPRGLAGVSYEQY
V: TRBV28; J: TRBJ2-5; size: few; CDR3: ASSLTPAGETQY
V: TRBV20-1; J: TRBJ2-5; size: .; CDR3: SAPQAAAEQETQY
V: TRBV5-1; J: TRBJ1-2; size: .; CDR3: ASSPMDRNNGYT
V: TRBV20-1; J: TRBJ2-7; size: many; CDR3: SARPPDSYEQY
V: TRBV2; J: TRBJ2-7; size: many; CDR3: ASSDFSSYEQY
V: TRBV29-1; J: TRBJ2-5; size: few; CDR3: SVEEEEGPETQY
V: TRBV13; J: TRBJ2-1; size: .; CDR3: ASSTRDRSFYNEQF
V: TRBV9; J: TRBJ2-7; size: .; CDR3: ASSVGTGGSYEQY
V: TRBV25-1; J: TRBJ1-3; size: .; CDR3: ASSAATGATSRSGNTIY
V: TRBV2; J: TRBJ2-7; size: .; CDR3: ASSEFDRPASYEQY
V: TRBV15; J: TRBJ1-2; size: few; CDR3: ATSTKINPGQANYGYT
V: TRBV9; J: TRBJ2-3; size: .; CDR3: ASRWGATDTQY
V: TRBV5-8; J: TRBJ1-2; size: once; CDR3: ASTRTGDGYA
V: TRBV15; J: TRBJ1-1; size: many; CDR3: ATSRDKGSWAF
V: TRBV20-1; J: TRBJ1-2; size: few; CDR3: SASPVVNYGYT
V: TRBV15; J: TRBJ1-5; size: .; CDR3: ASRKAASVGQPQH
V: TRBV28; J: TRBJ1-1; size: medium-sized; CDR3: ASNFGPGGLTEAF
V: TRBV4-1; J: TRBJ2-1; size: few; CDR3: ASGTDADEQF
V: TRBV13; J: TRBJ2-7; size: .; CDR3: ASSFVSGFNEQY
V: TRBV19; J: TRBJ2-6; size: .; CDR3: ASTESSGANVLT
V: TRBV15; J: TRBJ2-7; size: many; CDR3: ATSRGGPRVGEQY
V: TRBV10-3; J: TRBJ1-1; size: many; CDR3: AISESGGFRAF
V: TRBV4-2; J: TRBJ2-1; size: .; CDR3: ASSQVGGGIDNEQF
V: TRBV7-3; J: TRBJ1-1; size: many; CDR3: ASSLTRGSNTEAF